The 17 T cell receptor beta chains below come from one sample, sequenced in a study of post-analysis software for immune sequencing data (dated by TCRdb to 2015 to 2017). Study-level results and caveats: Four to six TRBV segments, including TRBV5-6, TRBV5-1 and TRBV20-1, were significantly more frequent in patients than controls.

No cognate antigen is known for these TCRs. Receptors were amplified or captured by PCR. The listed sequencing device is Illumina HiSeq 2500. To reduce PCR and sequencing biases, unique molecular identifiers were built into the TCR beta cDNA libraries. TCRdb reanalyzed the raw reads on its own, using fastp at Q25 for trimming and MiXCR for clone calling, and kept in-frame beta chains. Rows with a matching CDR3 protein are joined into one entry that keeps the most common DNA and genes. A total of 820,000 or so distinct CDR3 sequences appear in this sample, about 50% of them only once. The leading ten clones occupy around 4.5% of the sample. Material: blood. The origin of the receptors is a girl aged 5-17 years with multiple sclerosis.

The J gene is TRBJ2-4, the V gene TRBV7-2; D is uncertain. V lost 7 bases to trimming and J lost 2 bases, with 15 bases between them. This CDR3 region has 15 residues. CDR1 and CDR2 from the germline V gene are SGHTA and FQGNSA. CDR3 DNA sequence: TGTGCCAGCAAAACTGGCCTAGGGACCAAAAACATTCAGTACTTC. Translating gives CASKTGLGTKNIQYF.

This clonotype was found a few times. V usage is TRBV28 and J usage is TRBJ2-3; maybe TRBD1 (5 bases). Germline V CDR1 and CDR2: MDHEN, SYDVKM. V was pared by 7 bases and J by 2 bases, with 16 bases between. This CDR3 is built from 15 residues. The DNA of the CDR3 is TGTGCCAGCAAGACGCTCGTGGGGCTCACAGATACGCAGTATTTT. Protein: CASKTLVGLTDTQYF.

CDR3 loop: CASSIGSAEAFF. The CDR3 nucleotides read TGTGCCAGCAGCATAGGGTCGGCTGAAGCTTTCTTT. The J gene is TRBJ1-1, the V gene TRBV7-9; no firm D call. The V end lost 5 bases, the J end lost 6 bases, and 10 bases lay between the germline ends. Germline CDR1 SEHNR, CDR2 FQNEAQ (reference sequence). This CDR3 region has 12 residues. Based on the CDR3 plus reference TRBV7-9 and TRBJ1-1, the full variable domain is DTGVSQNPRHKITKRGQNVTFRCDPISEHNRLYWYRQTLGQGPEFLTYFQNEAQLEKSRLLSDRFSAERPKGSFSTLEIQRTEQGDSAMYLCASSIGSAEAFFGQGTRLTVV.

This clonotype was seen more than once but under ten times. As DNA, the CDR3 is TGTGCCTGGAATTTTAAGGGGAACTATGGCTACACCTTC. It is translated as CAWNFKGNYGYTF. This chain connects TRBV30 to TRBJ1-2; a possible D gene is TRBD1 (5 bases). The V gene lost 4 bases and the J gene lost 2 bases, with 11 bases spanning the gap. CDR3 length: 13 amino acids. Per germline, CDR1 GTSNPN and CDR2 SVGIG (reference sequence). The full variable domain, in which reference TRBV30 and TRBJ1-2 provide the parts outside the CDR3, is SQTIHQWPATLVQPVGSPLSLECTVEGTSNPNLYWYRQAAGRGLQLLFYSVGIGQISSEVPQNLSASRPQDRQFILSSKKLLLSDSGFYLCAWNFKGNYGYTFGSGTRLTVV.

The J gene is TRBJ2-7, the V gene TRBV7-9; 8 nucleotides line up with TRBD2. This CDR3 comprises 17 residues. Germline V gene data show CDR1 as SEHNR and CDR2 as FQNEAQ (reference sequence). The V gene end was trimmed by 2 bases and the J gene end by 0 bases; junction bases not matched to a gene: 9. CDR3 DNA sequence: TGTGCCAGCAGCTTACCTTTTGGCGGGGGGTCCTCCTACGAGCAGTACTTC. Residues: CASSLPFGGGSSYEQYF.

The chain links TRBV27 to TRBJ1-2; TRBD1 is a possible D gene (5 bases). The CDR3 totals 14 residues. Germline assignment: CDR1 MNHEY and CDR2 SMNVEV (reference sequence). Trimming pared 1 base from V and 6 bases from J, leaving 12 bases between. Here the CDR3 DNA reads TGTGCCAGCAGTTTATTGGGGGGAGGCGATGGCTACACCTTC. Encoded protein: CASSLLGGGDGYTF.

J is TRBJ2-7 and V is TRBV20-1; TRBD1 aligns across 7 bases. CDR1 is DFQATT, CDR2 SNEGSKA, per germline (reference sequence). V trimming: 4 bases; J trimming: 2 bases; junction bases outside the gene matches: 8. CDR3 size: 14 residues. The CDR3: CSANRGGEAYEQYF. The CDR3 nucleotides read TGCAGTGCTAACAGGGGCGGAGAAGCCTACGAGCAGTACTTC.

The rearrangement joins TRBV10-3 to TRBJ1-2, with D possibly TRBD1 on 5 matching bases. V gave up 2 bases and J gave up 4 bases, with 8 bases separating them. From germline, CDR1 is ENHRY and CDR2 SYGVKD. The CDR3 extends over 13 amino acids. The CDR3 reads CAISELGTYGYTF. The CDR3 DNA follows: TGTGCCATCAGTGAGCTCGGGACCTATGGCTACACCTTC.

This clonotype was counted between two and nine times. The genes are TRBV2 and TRBJ2-5, with D unclear. This CDR3 is built from 13 residues. The germline V and J ends were trimmed by 4 bases and 5 bases, with 11 bases remaining between them. CDR1 is SNHLY and CDR2 is FYNNEI in the germline V gene. This CDR3 is CASSVYRRETQYF. CDR3 nucleotide sequence: TGTGCCAGCAGTGTCTACAGAAGGGAGACCCAGTACTTC. Filled out from reference TRBV2 and TRBJ2-5, the complete variable domain reads EPEVTQTPSHQVTQMGQEVILRCVPISNHLYFYWYRQILGQKVEFLVSFYNNEISEKSEIFDDQFSVERPDGSNFTLKIRSTKLEDSAMYFCASSVYRRETQYFGPGTRLLVL.

This clonotype was seen a few times. The chain carries TRBV5-1 and TRBJ2-5; 7 bases are shared with TRBD1. Trimming cost V 1 base and J 1 base; bases outside gene matches: 4. Per the germline V gene, CDR1 is SGHRS and CDR2 is YFSETQ. CDR3 length: 15 residues. Here the CDR3 DNA reads TGCGCCAGCAGCTTGACAGGGGTAGGCCAAGAGACCCAGTACTTC. This encodes CASSLTGVGQETQYF.

This clonotype was counted a few times. The chain's CDR3 is CASSNTGSSSYGYTF. DNA for the CDR3: TGCGCCAGCAGCAATACAGGGTCGTCTAGCTATGGCTACACCTTC. The gene calls are TRBV5-1 and TRBJ1-2; perhaps TRBD1 as D (6 bases). This CDR3 comprises 15 residues. The V end was cut by 4 bases, the J end by 4 bases, with 17 bases between. Germline lookup yields CDR1 SGHRS and CDR2 YFSETQ.

V is TRBV29-1 and J is TRBJ1-1; D remains unclear. CDR1 is SQVTM and CDR2 is ANQGSEA in the germline V gene. Trimming stripped 4 bases from V and 0 bases from J, with 9 bases between. This CDR3 has 13 amino acids. The CDR3, as DNA: TGCAGCGTTGTTCCGGAGATGAACACTGAAGCTTTCTTT. It translates to CSVVPEMNTEAFF. Full variable domain (outside the CDR3, taken from reference TRBV29-1 and TRBJ1-1): SAVISQKPSRDICQRGTSLTIQCQVDSQVTMMFWYRQQPGQSLTLIATANQGSEATYESGFVIDKFPISRPNLTFSTLTVSNMSPEDSSIYLCSVVPEMNTEAFFGQGTRLTVV.

The genes are TRBV7-9 and TRBJ2-7; D unclear. The length of the CDR3 is 13 residues. The V gene lost 5 bases and the J gene lost 6 bases, with 14 bases spanning the gap. Germline CDR1 is SEHNR and CDR2 is FQNEAQ (reference sequence). CDR3 nucleotides: TGTGCCAGCAGCCCCGATGGAGCAGGCGAGCAGTACTTC. Translating gives CASSPDGAGEQYF.

The rearrangement joins TRBV5-1 to TRBJ1-1; TRBD1 might be the D (6 bases). The CDR3 runs to 12 residues. Trimming took off 0 bases at V and 8 bases at J, with 8 bases between the two ends. Germline V gives CDR1 SGHRS, CDR2 YFSETQ. In DNA, the CDR3 is TGCGCCAGCAGCTTGGCGGGGGGCGAAGCTTTCTTT. This gives the protein CASSLAGGEAFF. The variable domain in full, completed from reference TRBV5-1 and TRBJ1-1, reads KAGVTQTPRYLIKTRGQQVTLSCSPISGHRSVSWYQQTPGQGLQFLFEYFSETQRNKGNFPGRFSGRQFSNSRSEMNVSTLELGDSALYLCASSLAGGEAFFGQGTRLTVV.

The chain joins TRBV21-1 to TRBJ2-7; the table's D call TRBD1 went unverified against the DNA. TRBV21-1 is classified as a pseudogene. The CDR3 loop spans 16 amino acids. The CDR3 sequence is CASAKSGTGKTYEQYF. CDR3 coding DNA: TGTGCCAGCGCGAAGAGTGGAACAGGGAAAACCTACGAGCAGTACTTC.

This clonotype was seen more than once but under ten times. The CDR3 coding sequence is TGCAGTGCTAGGTGGGCGGGAGGAAGGGCCAAAAACATTCAGTACTTC. This encodes CSARWAGGRAKNIQYF. The chain recombines TRBV20-1 with TRBJ2-4, with 8 nucleotides matching TRBD2. From germline, CDR1 is DFQATT and CDR2 SNEGSKA (reference sequence). V trimming: 3 bases; J trimming: 1 base; junction bases outside the gene matches: 8. CDR3 size: 16 residues.

V and J are TRBV7-9 and TRBJ2-1, with D hard to call. The J call is uncertain, as TRBJ2-7 better fits the DNA end. Germline V lookup: CDR1 SEHNR, CDR2 FQNEAQ (reference sequence). The CDR3 is 16 amino acids. Written as DNA, the CDR3 is TGTGCCAGCAGCTTAGCGCCGTCATGGCGGAGCTACGAGCAGTACTTC. It encodes CASSLAPSWRSYEQYF.